The present T cell receptor (beta chain) was sequenced within a study of shared clonotypes between healthy human individuals. V was trimmed by 1 base and J by 4 bases, leaving 7 bases between them. The germline V gene encodes CDR1 MDHEN and CDR2 SYDVKM. The CDR3 is 13 amino acids. Method: immunoSEQ multiplex PCR; TCRdb's copy keeps in-frame clones and lacks some. The sample holds around 1 million clones, approximately 80% seen once. This chain links TRBV28 with TRBJ1-2, with D perhaps TRBD1 (5 bases). Material for sequencing was memory CD4+ T cells sorted from blood. As to subset: CD45RA-negative fraction. This TCR derives from a man aged 18 to 30 in good health. CDR3 residues: CASSLLRGYGYTF. The CDR3 bases are TGTGCCAGCAGTTTATTAAGGGGCTATGGCTACACCTTC.